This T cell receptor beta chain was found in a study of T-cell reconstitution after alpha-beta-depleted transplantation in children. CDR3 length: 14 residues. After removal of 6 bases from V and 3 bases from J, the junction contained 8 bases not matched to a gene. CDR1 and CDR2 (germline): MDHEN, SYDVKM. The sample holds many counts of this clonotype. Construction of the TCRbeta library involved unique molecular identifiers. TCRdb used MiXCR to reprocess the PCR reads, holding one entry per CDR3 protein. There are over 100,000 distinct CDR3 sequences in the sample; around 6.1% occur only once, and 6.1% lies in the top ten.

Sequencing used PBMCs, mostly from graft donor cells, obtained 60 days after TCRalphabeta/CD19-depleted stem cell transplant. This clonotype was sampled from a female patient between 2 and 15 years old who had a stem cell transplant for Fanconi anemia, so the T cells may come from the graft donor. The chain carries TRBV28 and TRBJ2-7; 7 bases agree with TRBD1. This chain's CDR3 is CASRPTYRGYEQYF. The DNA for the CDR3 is TGTGCCAGCAGACCTACCTACAGGGGCTACGAGCAGTACTTC.